The rows below give T cell receptor beta chains drawn from one sample of a study of T cells expressing NK-cell markers. Each CDR3 protein gets one entry in TCRdb, which reprocessed the 5' RACE reads and gives no DNA. Reported are over 150,000 distinct CDR3 sequences; the ten largest clones contain roughly 21%. The sample was blood T cells: a sorted CD56 or NKG2C T cell subset, CD4+ or CD8+ T cells, or bulk PBMC T cells (not recorded which). These receptors were obtained from a man aged 18-75 years in good health. Both conserved end residues are part of each CDR3. Each record gives: V gene, J gene, CDR3 protein.

TRBV14	TRBJ2-7	CASSFGTVRFSYEQYF
TRBV4-1	TRBJ2-5	CASSRVGTGPQETQYF
TRBV12-3/TRBV12-4	TRBJ2-1	CASSPTSGGYNEQFF
TRBV29-1	TRBJ1-2	CSVDQGFYGYTF
TRBV7-9	TRBJ2-1	CASSFEDWYAYNEQFF
TRBV5-1	TRBJ2-5	CASSLDRGPQETQYF
TRBV5-6	TRBJ2-1	CASSLVPGQKYNEQFF
TRBV20-1	TRBJ2-1	CSARDRGTGSSYNEQFF
TRBV20-1	TRBJ2-7	CSAEGLNMREQYF
TRBV20-1	TRBJ2-5	CSARKKGGPVYETQYF
TRBV9	TRBJ1-1	CASSAGTATEAFF
TRBV11-1	TRBJ2-7	CASSLDRWTSGGALYEQYF
TRBV7-7	TRBJ1-6	CASSLFGTGSISYNSPLHF
TRBV7-2	TRBJ2-1	CASSLVPASSYNEQFF
TRBV21-1	TRBJ2-7	CASSNRVLVGTRTYEQYF
TRBV11-1	TRBJ2-1	CASSSPDRGGIVGNEQFF
TRBV12-3/TRBV12-4	TRBJ2-3	CASSRAGGRTDTQYF